The 28 T cell receptor beta chains reported below all come from one sample, sequenced in a study of CD8+ T cells in alopecia areata. Reverse transcribed after extraction, RNA yielded cDNA as the sequencing template. Repertoires were generated with immunoSEQ multiplex PCR, while TCRdb's copy carries only in-frame clones and drops some. The sample lists approximately 150,000 clones, 62% occurring once. Sequenced: CD8+ T cells sorted from blood. All receptors derive from a human donor in good health.

This clone was picked up a small number of times. The chain links TRBV9 to TRBJ2-2; 9 bases match TRBD1. V lost 3 bases, J lost 6 bases, and 6 bases stayed unmatched. Germline V CDR1 and CDR2: SGDLS, YYNGEE. CDR3 size: 15 residues. CDR3 coding DNA: TGTGCCAGCAGCGGAAGGACAGGGGTGGCCGGGGAGCTGTTTTTT. Its translation: CASSGRTGVAGELFF.

This clone was seen only once. The genes are TRBV29-1 and TRBJ2-1; D remains ambiguous. Trimming took off 6 bases at V and 2 bases at J, with 23 bases between the two ends. The CDR3 consists of 17 residues. Looked up from germline, CDR1 is SQVTM and CDR2 is ANQGSEA. CDR3 sequence reads: CSVCEDPGPTTYNEQFF. In nucleotides, the CDR3 is TGCAGCGTCTGCGAAGACCCAGGCCCTACCACCTACAATGAGCAGTTCTTC.

The genes are TRBV6-1 and TRBJ2-7, with 7 nucleotides matching TRBD1. V lost 5 bases to trimming and J lost 3 bases; unmatched junction nucleotides: 10. The CDR3 loop spans 15 amino acids. Germline V gene lookup returns CDR1 MNHNS and CDR2 SASEGT. This chain's CDR3 is CASSQMTHRGYEQYF. In DNA form, the CDR3 reads TGTGCCAGCAGTCAGATGACCCACAGGGGCTACGAGCAGTACTTC.

The genes are TRBV25-1 and TRBJ2-3, with D perhaps TRBD1 or TRBD2 (6 bases each). In germline, CDR1 is MGHDK, CDR2 SYGVNS. Trimming left V 6 bases short and J 8 bases short, with 9 bases between. CDR3 length equals 11 residues. CDR3 nucleotides: TGTGCCAGCAGCGAGGGGGGTACGCAGTATTTT. Protein product: CASSEGGTQYF.

V usage is TRBV7-2 and J usage is TRBJ2-5; no clear D gene. V lost 3 bases to trimming and J lost 0 bases, with 17 bases between them. CDR1 is SGHTA and CDR2 is FQGNSA in the germline V gene. The CDR3 spans 17 residues. This CDR3 reads CASSFPDNQRYQETQYF. DNA for the CDR3: TGTGCCAGCAGCTTCCCTGACAACCAACGGTACCAAGAGACCCAGTACTTC.

This clone was counted between two and nine times. The J gene is TRBJ2-7, the V gene TRBV30; D gene ambiguous. Trimming stripped 2 bases from V and 3 bases from J, with 8 bases between. Germline CDR1 is GTSNPN and CDR2 is SVGIG (reference sequence). This CDR3 contains 12 residues. The DNA for the CDR3 is TGTGCCTGGAGTATGGGGATCTACGAGCAGTACTTC. It is translated as CAWSMGIYEQYF. The complete variable domain, with remaining parts taken from reference TRBV30 and TRBJ2-7, reads SQTIHQWPATLVQPVGSPLSLECTVEGTSNPNLYWYRQAAGRGLQLLFYSVGIGQISSEVPQNLSASRPQDRQFILSSKKLLLSDSGFYLCAWSMGIYEQYFGPGTRLTVT.

The V and J genes are TRBV29-1 and TRBJ2-7; D gene unclear. Germline values: CDR1 SQVTM, CDR2 ANQGSEA. The CDR3 is made up of 13 amino acids. Trimming took off 0 bases at V and 3 bases at J, with 9 bases between the two ends. In nucleotides, the CDR3 is TGCAGCGTTGAAGATCAGCAAGGCTACGAGCAGTACTTC. Its protein product is CSVEDQQGYEQYF.

This clone showed up just a few times. This sequence joins TRBV29-1 and TRBJ2-7; D is perhaps TRBD2 (5 bases). Trimming took off 6 bases at V and 0 bases at J, with 15 bases between the two ends. CDR1 and CDR2 (germline): SQVTM, ANQGSEA. The length of the CDR3 is 14 residues. The CDR3, as DNA: TGCAGCGTGTCACATCCGGGAACCTCCTACGAGCAGTACTTC. Translated, it gives CSVSHPGTSYEQYF.

The rearrangement uses TRBV6-5 and TRBJ1-4, with unresolved D. The CDR3 length is 11 residues. Trimming removed 2 bases at V and 8 bases at J, with 3 bases between. Germline-derived CDR1 and CDR2 are MNHEY and SVGAGI. In nucleotides, the CDR3 is TGTGCCAGCAGTTACGGGGAAAAACTGTTTTTT. This gives the protein CASSYGEKLFF.

V usage is TRBV9 and J usage is TRBJ2-3; D unclear. The CDR3 is 16 residues long. The V gene lost 0 bases and the J gene lost 6 bases, with 17 bases spanning the gap. Germline loops: CDR1 SGDLS, CDR2 YYNGEE. The CDR3 protein is CASSVAVSHKVDTQYF. The CDR3 coding sequence is TGTGCCAGCAGCGTAGCGGTTAGCCACAAGGTGGATACGCAGTATTTT.

The J gene is TRBJ2-1, the V gene TRBV29-1; a weak D match, TRBD2 (6 bases). The V gene's germline CDR1 is SQVTM and CDR2 ANQGSEA. V lost 7 bases and J lost 9, with 10 bases in between. The CDR3 extends over 10 amino acids. The CDR3 DNA follows: TGCAGCGCTACTAGCAGTGAGCAGTTCTTC. Translated: CSATSSEQFF.

To note about this clone: This specimen includes other DNA sequences encoding the same CDR3. V and J are TRBV6-5 and TRBJ2-7; perhaps TRBD2 as D (6 bases). V shed 5 bases and J shed 1 base, with 9 bases lying between them. The CDR3 consists of 13 residues. The germline V gene has CDR1 MNHEY and CDR2 SVGAGI. The CDR3 sequence: CASSLSGSYEQYF. In DNA, the CDR3 is TGTGCCAGCAGTCTTAGCGGATCCTACGAGCAGTACTTC.

The CDR3 reads CASRMTGGMETQYF. In DNA form, the CDR3 reads TGTGCCAGCAGGATGACAGGGGGCATGGAGACCCAGTACTTC. This chain uses TRBV27 with TRBJ2-5; TRBD1 matches 10 bases. The germline V gene has CDR1 MNHEY and CDR2 SMNVEV (reference sequence). The CDR3 totals 14 residues. With V trimmed by 6 bases and J by 5 bases, 6 bases remained unmatched.

CDR3 residues: CASSMGLAGVEQYF. The CDR3 DNA is TGTGCCAGTAGTATGGGACTAGCGGGTGTCGAGCAGTACTTC. This sequence joins TRBV19 and TRBJ2-7; TRBD2 agrees at 12 bases. Germline CDR1 reads LNHDA; CDR2 reads SQIVND (reference sequence). V gave up 3 bases and J gave up 6 bases; unmatched junction bases: 3. CDR3 length: 14 amino acids.

This clone was counted only a few times. The gene calls are TRBV7-8 and TRBJ2-2; a weak D match, TRBD1 (5 bases). CDR1 is SGHVS and CDR2 is FQNEAQ in the germline V gene. There are 17 residues in the CDR3. V was trimmed by 1 base and J by 1 base, leaving 13 bases between them. The CDR3 loop is CASSLDRQGVNTGELFF. The CDR3 region has the DNA TGTGCCAGCAGCTTAGACCGGCAGGGTGTGAACACCGGGGAGCTGTTTTTT. Using reference TRBV7-8 and TRBJ2-2 for the parts outside the CDR3, the full variable domain is GAGVSQSPRYKVAKRGQDVALRCDPISGHVSLFWYQQALGQGPEFLTYFQNEAQLDKSGLPSDRFFAERPEGSVSTLKIQRTQQEDSAVYLCASSLDRQGVNTGELFFGEGSRLTVL.

In this sample, this clone turned up a few times. The chain joins TRBV2 to TRBJ2-1, with 8 bases matching TRBD1. With 6 bases clipped from V and 6 bases from J, the junction kept 4 bases outside the gene matches. The V gene's germline CDR1 is SNHLY and CDR2 FYNNEI. This CDR3 region has 13 residues. The CDR3 is CASRDRAGNEQFF. CDR3 DNA: TGTGCCAGCAGGGACAGGGCCGGCAATGAGCAGTTCTTC.

J is TRBJ2-7 and V is TRBV7-9, with a tentative D call TRBD1 (6 bases). Per the germline V gene, CDR1 is SEHNR and CDR2 is FQNEAQ (reference sequence). The CDR3 is 14 residues long. Trimming pared 5 bases from V and 1 base from J, leaving 12 bases between. The DNA of the CDR3 is TGTGCCAGCAGCCCGAGCGGACAGTCCTACGAGCAGTACTTC. Amino acids: CASSPSGQSYEQYF.

The gene calls are TRBV5-1 and TRBJ1-1; D remains unclear. Germline V gene lookup returns CDR1 SGHRS and CDR2 YFSETQ. The CDR3 is 13 amino acids. The ends were cut back, 5 bases at V and 0 bases at J, with 8 bases in the middle. The CDR3: CASSRELNTEAFF. CDR3 bases: TGCGCCAGCAGTAGGGAACTGAACACTGAAGCTTTCTTT. Filled out from reference TRBV5-1 and TRBJ1-1, the complete variable domain reads KAGVTQTPRYLIKTRGQQVTLSCSPISGHRSVSWYQQTPGQGLQFLFEYFSETQRNKGNFPGRFSGRQFSNSRSEMNVSTLELGDSALYLCASSRELNTEAFFGQGTRLTVV.

This chain joins TRBV7-3 and TRBJ1-3; 7 bases line up with TRBD1. Germline V gene lookup returns CDR1 SGHTA and CDR2 FQGTGA. The CDR3 extends over 13 amino acids. V trimming: 5 bases; J trimming: 7 bases; junction bases outside the gene matches: 5. In nucleotides, the CDR3 is TGTGCCAGCAGCCTCGACAGGGCCAACACCATATATTTT. As protein: CASSLDRANTIYF.

This clone has a handful of counts. V is TRBV7-9 and J is TRBJ1-5; D might be TRBD1 (5 bases). Germline V gene sequence: CDR1 SEHNR, CDR2 FQNEAQ (reference sequence). The V end was cut by 6 bases, the J end by 1 base, with 10 bases between. The CDR3 spans 14 residues. The DNA for the CDR3 is TGTGCCAGCAGGGGGCAGGGCAGCAATCAGCCCCAGCATTTT. The encoded protein is CASRGQGSNQPQHF.

Of note for this clone: The sample has other DNA sequences that encode this CDR3 too. The V call is TRBV29-1, the J call TRBJ2-7; D ambiguous. CDR1 and CDR2 (germline): SQVTM, ANQGSEA. There are 10 residues in the CDR3. The V end was cut by 6 bases, the J end by 2 bases, with 5 bases between. This CDR3 reads CSVVAYEQYF. CDR3 nucleotide sequence: TGCAGCGTGGTCGCCTACGAGCAGTACTTC.

The V gene is TRBV5-4, the J gene TRBJ2-6, with D possibly TRBD2 on 5 matching bases. The V gene's germline CDR1 is SGHNT and CDR2 YYREEE (reference sequence). The CDR3 contains 14 residues. Trimming pared 4 bases from V and 2 bases from J, leaving 7 bases between. CDR3 region: CASSPRAGANVLTF. The DNA for the CDR3 is TGTGCCAGCAGCCCGAGGGCTGGGGCCAACGTCCTGACTTTC. The entire variable domain, with the rest obtained from reference TRBV5-4 and TRBJ2-6, is as follows: ETGVTQSPTHLIKTRGQQVTLRCSSQSGHNTVSWYQQALGQGPQFIFQYYREEENGRGNFPPRFSGLQFPNYSSELNVNALELDDSALYLCASSPRAGANVLTFGAGSRLTVL.

The chain joins TRBV6-5 to TRBJ2-7, with D perhaps being TRBD1 or TRBD2 (5 bases each). CDR1 MNHEY and CDR2 SVGAGI come from the germline V gene. The V end lost 4 bases, the J end lost 5 bases, and 12 bases lay between the germline ends. The CDR3 totals 13 residues. Here the CDR3 reads CASSSGPGNEQYF. In DNA form, the CDR3 reads TGTGCCAGCAGTTCGGGACCTGGGAACGAGCAGTACTTC.

This clone appeared a few times. In the same sample, other DNA sequences code for this CDR3. This sequence joins TRBV7-9 and TRBJ2-7, with D unresolved. The CDR3 has 12 amino acids. CDR1 is SEHNR and CDR2 is FQNEAQ in the germline V gene (reference sequence). V lost 1 base and J lost 2, with 3 bases in between. CDR3 nucleotide sequence: TGTGCCAGCAGCTTAGAGCCCTACGAGCAGTACTTC. It encodes CASSLEPYEQYF. Full variable domain (missing parts from reference TRBV7-9 and TRBJ2-7): DTGVSQNPRHKITKRGQNVTFRCDPISEHNRLYWYRQTLGQGPEFLTYFQNEAQLEKSRLLSDRFSAERPKGSFSTLEIQRTEQGDSAMYLCASSLEPYEQYFGPGTRLTVT.

The rearrangement joins TRBV7-9 to TRBJ2-5; no firm D call. Between the trimmed V and J ends, which lost 4 bases and 7 bases, there was a span of 7 bases. The CDR3 consists of 11 residues. The germline CDR1 and CDR2 sequences are SEHNR and FQNEAQ (reference sequence). CDR3 in amino acids: CASSWLWTQYF. CDR3 nucleotide sequence: TGTGCCAGCAGCTGGTTGTGGACCCAGTACTTC.

The chain couples TRBV29-1 to TRBJ1-2; no firm D call. The CDR3 sequence is 8 residues long. V lost 8 bases and J lost 8, with 6 bases in between. Germline V lookup: CDR1 SQVTM, CDR2 ANQGSEA. In DNA form, the CDR3 reads TGCAGCTTAAACGGCTACACCTTC. This sequence encodes CSLNGYTF.

The chain couples TRBV11-2 to TRBJ2-3, with D possibly called TRBD1 or TRBD2 (5 bases each). This CDR3 contains 18 residues. Trimming removed 4 bases from V and 0 bases from J, with 20 bases in between. Germline assignment: CDR1 SGHAT and CDR2 FQNNGV. In nucleotides, the CDR3 is TGTGCCAGCAGCTCAGTATCTTTTGCCGGGGCTAGCACAGATACGCAGTATTTT. The encoded protein is CASSSVSFAGASTDTQYF.

This rearrangement joins TRBV5-6 to TRBJ2-5; 9 positions agree with TRBD2. The end of the DNA aligns better with TRBJ2-7, so the J call may be wrong. The germline gives CDR1 SGHDT, CDR2 YYEEEE. The CDR3 length is 15 residues. CDR3: CASSLGLADSYEQYF. The DNA for the CDR3 is TGTGCCAGCAGCTTGGGACTAGCGGACTCCTACGAGCAGTACTTC.